Reported below is one TCR beta chain. Primed by a sample-barcoded 5' primer and a J-beta primer mix, a second PCR proceeded for about 6 to 11 cycles. TCRdb fed the 5' RACE reads into MiXCR, producing one record per CDR3 protein. The sample lists about 1.6 million distinct CDR3 sequences; 34% were seen once. These data belong to a study of blood T cells in healthy people across ages. V lost 2 bases and J lost 0; bases outside the gene matches: 5. There are 16 residues in the CDR3. Germline loops: CDR1 SGHRS, CDR2 YFSETQ. The rearrangement joins TRBV5-1 to TRBJ1-1; 9 bases agree with TRBD1. Input material: blood. The receptor comes from a woman in her 30s in good health. The CDR3 reads CASSLAGTGMNTEAFF. The CDR3 bases are TGCGCCAGCAGCTTAGCCGGGACAGGGATGAACACTGAAGCTTTCTTT.